The subject of this entry is one T cell receptor (beta chain). The naive CD8 population came from CD45RO-negative cells selected for CCR7, without terminally differentiated effector memory CD45RA+ cells. Only Caucasian adults living in Nashville, Tennessee served as donors. The entry originates in a study of shared clonotypes between healthy human individuals. Each subset's genomic DNA was split evenly across several immunoSEQ plates. Sequencing was performed with immunoSEQ multiplex PCR; in TCRdb, only in-frame clones are kept and a portion is missing. The sample has some 2 million clones, approximately 94% seen once. Germline-derived CDR1 and CDR2 are KGHSH and LQKENI. The CDR3 has 15 amino acids. J gave up 6 bases and V 2 bases, and 7 bases lay outside the gene matches.

The TCR originated in a man in his late teens or twenties in good health. The sample was naive CD8+ T cells sorted from blood. The V gene is TRBV18, the J gene TRBJ1-2; TRBD1 aligns across 9 bases. DNA for the CDR3: TGTGCCAGCTCACCAGTTTCTAGGACAGGGGATGGCTACACCTTC. Translation: CASSPVSRTGDGYTF.